This section outlines one TCR beta chain sequence together with its context. The specificity of this receptor is unknown. No much larger clone is present one base from it, and per-base qualities are unavailable. The entry originates in a study of post-analysis software for immune sequencing data (dated by TCRdb to about 2015). The study in broad terms: Recorded disease courses included relapsing-remitting, secondary progressive and progressive-relapsing multiple sclerosis, with some patients lacking subtype annotation. The multiple sclerosis patient repertoires were compared with 11 previously published healthy control repertoires from donors aged about 6 to 26 years. A subset of samples was prepared in parallel using single-end sample barcoding, then pooled and co-amplified after Illumina adapter ligation. What the study reported, not specific to this receptor: Significantly higher frequencies in patients than in controls were found for about five TRBV segments, including TRBV5-6, TRBV5-1 and TRBV20-1. The control group was slightly older than the multiple sclerosis patient group. Direct clustering with F measure showed strong co-clustering of samples prepared in the same batch, prompting a batch-effect correction. Normalized Chao1 diversity was significantly lower in multiple sclerosis patients than controls, suggesting substantial peripheral T-cell clonal expansion.

The library was generated by PCR. Sequencing instrument: Illumina HiSeq 2500. Unique molecular identifiers were incorporated into TCR beta cDNA libraries to reduce PCR and sequencing biases. Every 1 to 10 million input T cells yielded 500,000 or so cDNA molecules, meaning each molecule approximated one T cell. The patient libraries were prepared and sequenced using the same protocol as the earlier healthy control dataset. Samples belonging to the same batch were prepared together, multiplexed and sequenced on a shared HiSeq lane. In the source study's methods: Raw barcoded reads were processed with MIGEC, and single-read molecular identifier groups were discarded before consensus assembly and CDR3 extraction. VDJtools was used for post-analysis of the clonotype tables, with diversity normalized by down-sampling every dataset to the smallest sample size. Repertoire overlap clustering matched CDR3 amino acid but not nucleotide sequences to correct batch-related cross-sample contamination. The raw public reads went through TCRdb reprocessing: fastp at Q25, MiXCR clone calling, in-frame beta chains kept. CDR3 protein sequences are deduplicated, and each keeps its most common genes and DNA. Here the V and J calls rest on TCRdb's processing, not on the authors' analysis. The sample table lists about 770,000 distinct CDR3 sequences, around 45% of them with a count of one. Approximately 4.4% of the sample belongs to the ten largest clones.

TCR beta repertoires were profiled from peripheral blood of roughly 13 young patients with multiple sclerosis to demonstrate the VDJtools post-analysis software. The patients with multiple sclerosis were children and adolescents between roughly 6 and 16 years of age. The CDR3 numbers 16 residues from cysteine through phenylalanine. Only the CDR3 DNA stays, 48 bases, in frame from base 1. Between the V and J ends, shortened by 0 bases and 1 base respectively, the junction contains 7 bases. Sequences SGHVS (CDR1) and FNYEAQ (CDR2) are obtained from the germline V gene. The chain couples TRBV7-6 to TRBJ2-6; no D gene call is confident. The receptor was derived from a girl aged 10 to 17 with multiple sclerosis. The sequenced material came from blood. Here is the DNA: TGTGCCAGCAGCTTAGCGATGAGTTCTGGGGCCAACGTCCTGACTTTC. Its coded protein is CASSLAMSSGANVLTF.